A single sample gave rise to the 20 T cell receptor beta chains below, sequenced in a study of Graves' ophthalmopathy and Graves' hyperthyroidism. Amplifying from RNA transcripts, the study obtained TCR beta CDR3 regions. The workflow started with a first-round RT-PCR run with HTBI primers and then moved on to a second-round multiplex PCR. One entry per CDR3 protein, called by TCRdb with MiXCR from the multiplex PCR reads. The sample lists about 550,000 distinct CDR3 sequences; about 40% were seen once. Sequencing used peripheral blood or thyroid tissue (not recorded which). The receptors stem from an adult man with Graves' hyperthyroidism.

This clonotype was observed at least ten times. Here the CDR3 DNA reads TGTGCCAGCACCATACTAGCGGGAGCTTCCACCGGGGAGCTGTTTTTT. It encodes CASTILAGASTGELFF. The V gene is TRBV7-8, the J gene TRBJ2-2; 11 bases fit TRBD2. Germline CDR1 and CDR2: SGHVS and FQNEAQ. CDR3 size: 16 residues. The trim removed 7 bases at V and 4 bases at J, leaving 8 bases unmatched.

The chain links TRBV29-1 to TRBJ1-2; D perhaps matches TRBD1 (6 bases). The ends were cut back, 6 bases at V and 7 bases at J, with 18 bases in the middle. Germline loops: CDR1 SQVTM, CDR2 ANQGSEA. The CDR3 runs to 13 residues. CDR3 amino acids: CSVETGQLTGYTF. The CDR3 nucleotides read TGCAGCGTAGAGACAGGCCAACTAACTGGCTACACCTTC.

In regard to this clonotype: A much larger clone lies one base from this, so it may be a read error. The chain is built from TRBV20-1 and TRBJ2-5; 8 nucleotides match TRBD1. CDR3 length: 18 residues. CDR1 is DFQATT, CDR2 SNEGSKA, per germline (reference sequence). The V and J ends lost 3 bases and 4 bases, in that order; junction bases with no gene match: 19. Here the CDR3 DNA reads TGCAGTGCTAGCTACCGACCGACGAGGACAGGGTTGAGAGAGACCCAGTACTTC. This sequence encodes CSASYRPTRTGLRETQYF.

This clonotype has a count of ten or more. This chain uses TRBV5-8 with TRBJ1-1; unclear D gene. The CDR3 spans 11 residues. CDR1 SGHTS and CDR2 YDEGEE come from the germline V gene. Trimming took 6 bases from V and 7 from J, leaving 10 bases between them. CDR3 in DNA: TGTGCCAGCATCCGGTGGGGTGAAGCTTTCTTT. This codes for CASIRWGEAFF.

CDR3 in amino acids: CASSYEPGLAGVEQYF. The CDR3 DNA sequence: TGTGCCAGCAGTTACGAGCCGGGACTAGCGGGAGTCGAGCAGTACTTC. V is TRBV6-6 and J is TRBJ2-7; 14 bases fit TRBD2. Germline loops: CDR1 MNHNY, CDR2 SVGAGI (reference sequence). The CDR3 is 16 amino acids. The V segment lost 2 bases and the J segment 6 bases; nucleotides outside the gene matches: 6.

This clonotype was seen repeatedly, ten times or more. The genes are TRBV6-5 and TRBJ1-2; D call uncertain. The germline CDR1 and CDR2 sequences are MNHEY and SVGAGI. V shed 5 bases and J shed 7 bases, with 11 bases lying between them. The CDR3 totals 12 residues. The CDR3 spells CASSQTRTGYTF. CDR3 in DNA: TGTGCCAGCAGTCAGACAAGGACTGGCTACACCTTC.

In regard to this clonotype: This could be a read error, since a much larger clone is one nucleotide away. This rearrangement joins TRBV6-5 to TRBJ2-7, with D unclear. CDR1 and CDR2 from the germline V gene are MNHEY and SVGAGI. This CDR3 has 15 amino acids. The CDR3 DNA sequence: TGTGCCAGCAGTTACGAGGCGGATTCAACCTACGAGCGGTACTTC. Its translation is CASSYEADSTYERYF.

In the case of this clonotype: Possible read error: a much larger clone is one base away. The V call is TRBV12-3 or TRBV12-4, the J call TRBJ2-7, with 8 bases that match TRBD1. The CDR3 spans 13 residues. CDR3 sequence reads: CVSRTGTGDEQYF. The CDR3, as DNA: TGTGTCAGCAGGACCGGGACAGGCGACGAGCAGTACTTC.

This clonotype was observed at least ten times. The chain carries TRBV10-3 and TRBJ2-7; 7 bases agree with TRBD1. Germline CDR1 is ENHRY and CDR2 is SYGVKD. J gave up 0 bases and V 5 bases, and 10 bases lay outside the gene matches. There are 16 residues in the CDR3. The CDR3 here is CAISLETGIDSYEQYF. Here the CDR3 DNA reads TGTGCCATCAGTCTAGAGACAGGGATTGACTCCTACGAGCAGTACTTC.

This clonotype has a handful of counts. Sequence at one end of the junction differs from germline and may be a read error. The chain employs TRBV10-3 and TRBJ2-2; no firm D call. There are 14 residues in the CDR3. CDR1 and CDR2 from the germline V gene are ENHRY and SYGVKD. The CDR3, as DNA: TGTGCCAGCAGTGTTACGGCAGACACCGGGGAGCTGTTTTTT. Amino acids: CASSVTADTGELFF.

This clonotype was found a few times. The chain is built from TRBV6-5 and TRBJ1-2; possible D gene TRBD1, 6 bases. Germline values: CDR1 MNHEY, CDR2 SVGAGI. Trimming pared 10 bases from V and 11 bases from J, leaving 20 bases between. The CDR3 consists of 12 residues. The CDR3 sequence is CAIGPDRAGYTF. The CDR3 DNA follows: TGTGCCATAGGACCGGACAGAGCAGGGTACACCTTC.

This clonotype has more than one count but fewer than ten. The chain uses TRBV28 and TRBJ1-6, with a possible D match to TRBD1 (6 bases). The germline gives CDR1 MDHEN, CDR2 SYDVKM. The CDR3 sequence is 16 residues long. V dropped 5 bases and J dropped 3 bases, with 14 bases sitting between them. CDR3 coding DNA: TGTGCCAGCAGTCTCTCAGGGGTAGGCTATAATTCACCCCTCCACTTT. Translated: CASSLSGVGYNSPLHF.

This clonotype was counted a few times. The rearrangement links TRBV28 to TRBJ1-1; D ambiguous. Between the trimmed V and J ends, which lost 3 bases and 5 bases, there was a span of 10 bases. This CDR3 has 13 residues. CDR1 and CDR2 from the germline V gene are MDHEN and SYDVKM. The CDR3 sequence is CASSFTRWTEAFF. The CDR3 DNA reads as TGTGCCAGCAGTTTCACACGGTGGACTGAAGCTTTCTTT.

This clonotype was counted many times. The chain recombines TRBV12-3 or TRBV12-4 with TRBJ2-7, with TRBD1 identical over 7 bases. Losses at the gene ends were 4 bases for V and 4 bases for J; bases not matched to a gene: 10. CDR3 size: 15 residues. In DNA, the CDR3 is TGTGCCAGCAGTTATCAGACAGGGATCGGTTACGAGCAGTACTTC. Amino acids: CASSYQTGIGYEQYF.

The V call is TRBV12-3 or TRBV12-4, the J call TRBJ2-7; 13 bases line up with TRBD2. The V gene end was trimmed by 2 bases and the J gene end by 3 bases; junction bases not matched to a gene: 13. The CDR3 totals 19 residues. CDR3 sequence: CASSLTSGRGYRNRYEQYF. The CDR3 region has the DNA TGTGCCAGCAGTTTAACTAGCGGGAGGGGGTACCGTAATCGCTACGAGCAGTACTTC.

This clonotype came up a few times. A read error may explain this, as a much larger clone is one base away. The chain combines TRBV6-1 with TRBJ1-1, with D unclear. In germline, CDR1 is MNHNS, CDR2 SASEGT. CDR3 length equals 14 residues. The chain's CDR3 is CAISERRENTEAFF. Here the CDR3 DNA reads TGTGCCATCAGTGAGAGGAGGGAGAACACTGAAGCTTTCTTT.

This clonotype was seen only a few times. CDR3 in DNA: TGTGCCAGCAGCTCCCATGGGGCTAGCGCCGAGCAGTACTTC. It codes for CASSSHGASAEQYF. The rearrangement uses TRBV11-2 and TRBJ2-7, with D perhaps TRBD2 (6 bases). V was shortened by 4 bases and J by 6 bases, with 16 bases between the two germline ends. The CDR3 runs to 14 residues. Per the germline V gene, CDR1 is SGHAT and CDR2 is FQNNGV.

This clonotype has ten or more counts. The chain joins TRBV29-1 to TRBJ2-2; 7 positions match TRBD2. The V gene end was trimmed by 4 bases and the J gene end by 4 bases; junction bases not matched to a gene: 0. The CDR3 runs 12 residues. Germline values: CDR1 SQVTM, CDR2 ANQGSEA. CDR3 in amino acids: CSVGGSTGELFF. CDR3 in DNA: TGCAGCGTTGGCGGGAGCACCGGGGAGCTGTTTTTT.

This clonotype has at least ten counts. As DNA, the CDR3 is TGTGCCAGCAGCGTAGCTGGAGACAGTCCCAATGAAAAACTGTTTTTT. This gives the protein CASSVAGDSPNEKLFF. This rearrangement joins TRBV9 to TRBJ1-4; D may be TRBD1 (5 bases). The CDR3 is 16 residues long. Between the trimmed V and J ends, which lost 0 bases and 5 bases, there was a span of 14 bases. Germline CDR1 SGDLS, CDR2 YYNGEE.

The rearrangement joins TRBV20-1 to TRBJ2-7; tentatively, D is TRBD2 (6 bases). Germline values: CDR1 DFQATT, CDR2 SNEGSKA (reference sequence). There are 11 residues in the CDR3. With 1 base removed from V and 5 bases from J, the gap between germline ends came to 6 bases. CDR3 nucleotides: TGCAGTGCTAGAGCGGGAGACGAGCAGTACTTC. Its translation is CSARAGDEQYF.